The sample holds a few counts of the clone carrying this TCR beta chain. Healthy adults negative for HIV, lacking recent acute infections or vaccinations, served as donors. In unsorted samples, genomic DNA was obtained using 90 million or so PBMCs. These data belong to a study of shared clonotypes between healthy human individuals. Overall study context: The composition of the donors was two women and a few men aged 18 to 49.

V was shortened by 3 bases and J by 4 bases, with 9 bases between the two germline ends. Germline V gene lookup returns CDR1 SGHTA and CDR2 FQGTGA. The CDR3 runs 13 residues. DNA input for the unsorted PBMC replicate PCRs was 250 to 350 ng, some 31,000 T cell genomes. The table came from immunoSEQ multiplex PCR; TCRdb's copy has only in-frame clones and leaves some out. The data hold 400,000 to 500,000 clones, with about three quarters observed a single time. The specimen sequenced was PBMCs. The sequence was collected from a woman between 40 and 50 years old in good health. Some clones in this sample may be carry-over from other donors' samples. V gene TRBV7-3 combines with J gene TRBJ1-1; weak D call: TRBD1 (5 bases). The CDR3, as DNA: TGTGCCAGCAGCTTTGGGGGAAGCACTGAAGCTTTCTTT. Protein sequence: CASSFGGSTEAFF.